These 21 T cell receptor beta chains were sequenced from one sample in a study of circulating and synovial CD4+ cells in juvenile arthritis. Produced via immunoSEQ multiplex PCR; TCRdb's table is partial and in-frame only. The sample lists approximately 36,000 clones, approximately 94% occurring once. Material: CD4+ T cells from blood. Receptors originate from a human donor with juvenile idiopathic arthritis.

This chain uses TRBV19 with TRBJ2-1; 9 bases align to TRBD2. CDR3 length: 16 amino acids. Looked up from germline, CDR1 is LNHDA and CDR2 is SQIVND (reference sequence). J gave up 8 bases and V 5 bases, and 13 bases lay outside the gene matches. CDR3 protein: CASSPPGAGGWDEQFF. In nucleotides, the CDR3 is TGTGCCAGTAGTCCCCCGGGGGCGGGGGGGTGGGATGAGCAGTTCTTC.

Comments on this clone: Other DNA sequences within the sample encode an identical CDR3. The CDR3 region has the DNA TGCGCCAGCAGCCAGCCCGACAGGGGTAGTTCACCCCTCCACTTT. Amino acids: CASSQPDRGSSPLHF. The gene calls are TRBV4-1 and TRBJ1-6; 8 bases map to TRBD1. Per germline, CDR1 MGHRA and CDR2 YSYEKL. The CDR3 is 15 amino acids. With 3 bases clipped from V and 9 bases from J, the junction kept 7 bases outside the gene matches.

This chain links TRBV5-1 with TRBJ2-5; D not certain. Per the germline V gene, CDR1 is SGHRS and CDR2 is YFSETQ. This CDR3 comprises 15 residues. Trimming stripped 0 bases from V and 4 bases from J, with 13 bases between. The DNA for the CDR3 is TGCGCCAGCAGCTTGGCTCAAGCGAAAGCAGAGACCCAGTACTTC. This translates into CASSLAQAKAETQYF.

In DNA form, the CDR3 reads TGTGCCAGCAGCGAGACAGGGGGGCAAGAGACCCAGTACTTC. This gives the protein CASSETGGQETQYF. The gene calls are TRBV6-1 and TRBJ2-5, with 9 positions matching TRBD1. V was pared by 6 bases and J by 2 bases, with 4 bases of the junction left unmatched. This CDR3 is 14 amino acids long. Germline V gene sequence: CDR1 MNHNS, CDR2 SASEGT.

The rearrangement links TRBV19 to TRBJ2-7; TRBD1 agrees at 10 bases. The length of the CDR3 is 16 residues. In germline, CDR1 is LNHDA, CDR2 SQIVND (reference sequence). V lost 3 bases to trimming and J lost 0 bases; unmatched junction nucleotides: 5. The CDR3 nucleotides read TGTGCCAGTAGTATTGGGACAGGGGAGAGCTCCTACGAGCAGTACTTC. Translation: CASSIGTGESSYEQYF.

This chain uses TRBV7-3 with TRBJ2-3; D perhaps matches TRBD2 (7 bases). The CDR3 covers 16 residues. V was trimmed by 3 bases and J by 1 base, leaving 14 bases between them. CDR1 and CDR2 (germline): SGHTA, FQGTGA. CDR3 in DNA: TGTGCCAGCAGCTTGGGAGGCGGGGGCGGCACAGATACGCAGTATTTT. Residues: CASSLGGGGGTDTQYF.

The chain carries TRBV18 and TRBJ2-3, with 8 nucleotides matching TRBD2. This CDR3 is built from 17 residues. The V gene's germline CDR1 is KGHSH and CDR2 LQKENI. Trimming at V came to 3 bases and at J to 2 bases, leaving 10 bases not matched to a gene. The CDR3 region is CASSPSAGGVTTDTQYF. The CDR3 DNA reads as TGTGCCAGCTCACCCTCGGCGGGGGGCGTCACCACAGATACGCAGTATTTT. Full variable domain (outside the CDR3, taken from reference TRBV18 and TRBJ2-3): NAGVMQNPRHLVRRRGQEARLRCSPMKGHSHVYWYRQLPEEGLKFMVYLQKENIIDESGMPKERFSAEFPKEGPSILRIQQVVRGDSAAYFCASSPSAGGVTTDTQYFGPGTRLTVL.

V usage is TRBV18 and J usage is TRBJ1-2; 7 bases are a match to TRBD1. Trimming took 1 base from V and 5 from J; bases not matched to a gene: 7. Germline CDR1 is KGHSH and CDR2 is LQKENI. This CDR3 region has 15 residues. The CDR3 loop is CASSPRPTGLYGYTF. The CDR3 coding sequence is TGTGCCAGCTCACCACGGCCGACAGGGCTGTATGGCTACACCTTC. Variable domain in full (rest from reference TRBV18 and TRBJ1-2): NAGVMQNPRHLVRRRGQEARLRCSPMKGHSHVYWYRQLPEEGLKFMVYLQKENIIDESGMPKERFSAEFPKEGPSILRIQQVVRGDSAAYFCASSPRPTGLYGYTFGSGTRLTVV.

This clone was observed a single time. The chain joins TRBV29-1 to TRBJ2-1; weak D call: TRBD2 (6 bases). V lost 4 bases to trimming and J lost 7 bases, with 14 bases between them. Germline values: CDR1 SQVTM, CDR2 ANQGSEA. The CDR3 extends over 13 amino acids. For the CDR3, the DNA is TGCAGCGTTGGGCGGGGCCATGGGAATGAGCAGTTCTTC. Its protein product is CSVGRGHGNEQFF.

The chain is built from TRBV18 and TRBJ2-7; D gene uncertain. CDR3 size: 14 residues. Between the trimmed V and J ends, which lost 2 bases and 7 bases, there was a span of 15 bases. Germline V gene lookup returns CDR1 KGHSH and CDR2 LQKENI. For the CDR3, the DNA is TGTGCCAGCTCACCAGGAAACAGCTTGAGTGAGCAGTACTTC. This sequence encodes CASSPGNSLSEQYF. Together with reference TRBV18 and TRBJ2-7, the CDR3 gives the full variable domain: NAGVMQNPRHLVRRRGQEARLRCSPMKGHSHVYWYRQLPEEGLKFMVYLQKENIIDESGMPKERFSAEFPKEGPSILRIQQVVRGDSAAYFCASSPGNSLSEQYFGPGTRLTVT.

This chain joins TRBV7-3 and TRBJ2-3, with 7 bases that match TRBD1. CDR3 length: 16 amino acids. Trimming removed 5 bases from V and 3 bases from J; junction bases left unmatched: 11. Germline assignment: CDR1 SGHTA and CDR2 FQGTGA. CDR3 region: CASSPSSSRGTDTQYF. CDR3 bases: TGTGCCAGCAGCCCCTCAAGCAGCAGGGGGACAGATACGCAGTATTTT.

The V gene is TRBV9, the J gene TRBJ2-7; TRBD2 matches 15 bases. CDR3 length: 16 residues. V was clipped by 0 bases and J by 5 bases; unmatched bases: 3. Germline CDR1 reads SGDLS; CDR2 reads YYNGEE. The CDR3 here is CASSVGTSGGADEQYF. As DNA, the CDR3 is TGTGCCAGCAGCGTAGGGACTAGCGGGGGGGCGGACGAGCAGTACTTC.

This chain connects TRBV7-2 to TRBJ2-7; unclear D gene. Germline values: CDR1 SGHTA, CDR2 FQGNSA. V was clipped by 4 bases and J by 0 bases, with 4 bases between them. This CDR3 spans 12 amino acids. The CDR3 DNA reads as TGTGCCAGCAGCTCAAACTCCTACGAGCAGTACTTC. Its protein is CASSSNSYEQYF.

V gene TRBV6-6 combines with J gene TRBJ2-1; 10 bases are shared with TRBD2. The CDR3 has 14 residues. The germline V gene encodes CDR1 MNHNY and CDR2 SVGAGI (reference sequence). The V segment lost 3 bases and the J segment 10 bases; nucleotides outside the gene matches: 6. CDR3 bases: TGTGCCAGCAGTTATCCGACTAGCGGGTACGAGCAGTTCTTC. Its translation: CASSYPTSGYEQFF.

The V gene is TRBV6-4, the J gene TRBJ2-1, with 8 bases that match TRBD2. Germline CDR1 reads MRHNA; CDR2 reads SNTAGT. With 2 bases clipped from V and 7 bases from J, the junction kept 7 bases outside the gene matches. This CDR3 contains 15 residues. The CDR3 region is CASSDTGGPKNEQFF. In nucleotides, the CDR3 is TGTGCCAGCAGTGACACGGGGGGGCCTAAGAATGAGCAGTTCTTC.

V usage is TRBV14 and J usage is TRBJ2-5, with 9 bases fitting TRBD2. CDR1 is SGHDN and CDR2 is FVKESK in the germline V gene. This CDR3 region has 17 residues. Trimming at V came to 4 bases and at J to 7 bases, leaving 16 bases not matched to a gene. The CDR3 sequence is CASSPGMAGGPWGTQYF. For the CDR3, the DNA is TGTGCCAGCAGCCCTGGAATGGCGGGGGGGCCGTGGGGGACCCAGTACTTC.

The chain couples TRBV19 to TRBJ2-5; D might be TRBD2 (7 bases). The CDR3 has 14 amino acids. Germline loops: CDR1 LNHDA, CDR2 SQIVND (reference sequence). V lost 6 bases to trimming and J lost 3 bases, with 14 bases between them. The CDR3 DNA reads TGTGCCAGTAGGGGGGCGGGGGTAAAAGAGACCCAGTACTTC. Protein sequence: CASRGAGVKETQYF.

This chain connects TRBV19 to TRBJ2-3; D is undetermined. The length of the CDR3 is 12 residues. CDR1 LNHDA and CDR2 SQIVND come from the germline V gene (reference sequence). Trimming stripped 3 bases from V and 5 bases from J, with 6 bases between. The chain's CDR3 is CASSILRDTQYF. Written as DNA, the CDR3 is TGTGCCAGTAGTATCTTGAGAGATACGCAGTATTTT.

V and J are TRBV19 and TRBJ1-2; 9 nucleotides line up with TRBD1. V dropped 5 bases and J dropped 5; count of bases not matched to a gene: 12. This CDR3 region has 16 residues. From germline, CDR1 is LNHDA and CDR2 SQIVND (reference sequence). CDR3 residues: CASSAAQGANSYGYTF. Here the CDR3 DNA reads TGTGCCAGTAGTGCCGCACAGGGGGCCAATTCTTATGGCTACACCTTC.

The gene calls are TRBV7-6 and TRBJ1-2; D remains ambiguous. CDR3 length equals 13 residues. CDR1 and CDR2 from the germline V gene are SGHVS and FNYEAQ. V lost 1 base and J 7 bases, leaving 10 bases between the germline ends. Here the CDR3 reads CASSLGGMGGYTF. The CDR3 region has the DNA TGTGCCAGCAGCTTAGGCGGGATGGGTGGCTACACCTTC.

In this sample, this clone turned up a few times. The chain links TRBV21-1 to TRBJ1-5; TRBD1, the table's D call, was not compared with the DNA. TRBV21-1 corresponds to a pseudogene. CDR3 length: 18 residues. CDR3: CASSPPPGQQYSNQPQHF. The CDR3 coding sequence is TGTGCCAGCAGCCCACCCCCGGGACAGCAATATAGCAATCAGCCCCAGCATTTT.